These 31 T cell receptor beta chains came from one sample sequenced in a study of blood T cell repertoires in COVID-19. TCRdb's table, derived via immunoSEQ multiplex PCR, lists solely in-frame clones and lacks some. The sample consists of tens of thousands of clones, 88% of them appearing once. Sequencing input: peripheral blood. These receptors were taken from a human donor in a cohort sampled during active COVID-19.

The CDR3 loop reads CASKEGQNTGELFF. The CDR3, as DNA: TGTGCGAGTAAGGAGGGGCAGAACACCGGGGAGCTGTTTTTT. This sequence joins TRBV13 and TRBJ2-2; D is possibly TRBD2 (6 bases). The germline V gene has CDR1 PRHDT and CDR2 FYEKMQ (reference sequence). This CDR3 has 14 residues.

This clone was seen only once. This rearrangement joins TRBV7-6 to TRBJ1-1; D is perhaps TRBD1 (6 bases). There are 14 residues in the CDR3. The V end lost 5 bases, the J end lost 4 bases, and 14 bases lay between the germline ends. The germline V gene encodes CDR1 SGHVS and CDR2 FNYEAQ. CDR3 sequence: CASSLGASGTEAFF. The CDR3 DNA follows: TGTGCCAGCAGCCTGGGGGCGAGTGGCACTGAAGCTTTCTTT.

The chain has TRBV2 and TRBJ2-1; 7 nucleotides agree with TRBD2. The length of the CDR3 is 14 residues. Germline CDR1 and CDR2: SNHLY and FYNNEI. The V and J ends lost 6 bases and 6 bases, in that order; junction bases with no gene match: 8. The chain's CDR3 is CASSKTAGPNEQFF. As DNA, the CDR3 is TGTGCCAGCAGCAAGACAGCGGGACCCAATGAGCAGTTCTTC.

The chain joins TRBV12-5 to TRBJ1-2, with 8 bases aligning to TRBD1. CDR1 and CDR2 (germline): LGHNT, FRNRAP. The CDR3 extends over 14 amino acids. The J segment lost 6 bases and the V segment lost 4 bases, leaving 7 bases of the junction unmatched. The DNA for the CDR3 is TGTGCTAGTGGTTCGCCATTGACAGGGGATGGCTACACCTTC. Residues: CASGSPLTGDGYTF. Complete variable domain (other parts from reference TRBV12-5 and TRBJ1-2): DARVTQTPRHKVTEMGQEVTMRCQPILGHNTVFWYRQTMMQGLELLAYFRNRAPLDDSGMPKDRFSAEMPDATLATLKIQPSEPRDSAVYFCASGSPLTGDGYTFGSGTRLTVV.

V is TRBV6-1 and J is TRBJ1-2, with 7 bases identical to TRBD1. Looked up from germline, CDR1 is MNHNS and CDR2 is SASEGT. The trim removed 2 bases at V and 4 bases at J, leaving 7 bases unmatched. This CDR3 has 15 residues. CDR3 protein: CASSELDRMSYGYTF. In DNA form, the CDR3 reads TGTGCCAGCAGTGAATTGGACAGGATGAGCTATGGCTACACCTTC.

This clone was counted a single time. The genes are TRBV20-1 and TRBJ1-2, with 8 bases identical to TRBD1. The ends lost 3 bases at V and 0 bases at J; junction bases unmatched: 6. From germline, CDR1 is DFQATT and CDR2 SNEGSKA (reference sequence). The CDR3 runs 15 residues. CDR3 protein: CSASDNRGSNYGYTF. CDR3 in DNA: TGCAGTGCTAGTGATAACAGGGGGTCTAACTATGGCTACACCTTC.

The chain uses TRBV29-1 and TRBJ2-3, with TRBD2 identical over 7 bases. The germline gives CDR1 SQVTM, CDR2 ANQGSEA. The CDR3 extends over 15 amino acids. The J segment lost 1 base and the V segment lost 4 bases, leaving 8 bases of the junction unmatched. This CDR3 is CSVGLSSGRTDTQYF. CDR3 bases: TGCAGCGTTGGACTCTCTAGCGGACGCACAGATACGCAGTATTTT.

Concerning this clone: The sample has other DNA sequences that encode this CDR3 too. V gene TRBV19 combines with J gene TRBJ2-5; D uncertain. V was shortened by 2 bases and J by 2 bases, with 9 bases between the two germline ends. The germline gives CDR1 LNHDA, CDR2 SQIVND (reference sequence). The CDR3 runs to 14 residues. As DNA, the CDR3 is TGTGCCAGTAGTATAAGGCGCGGACAAGAGACCCAGTACTTC. This sequence encodes CASSIRRGQETQYF.

The V and J genes are TRBV4-2 and TRBJ1-1, with 11 positions matching TRBD1. V shed 0 bases and J 4 bases; nucleotides not matched to a gene: 10. The CDR3 has 18 amino acids. Germline CDR1 reads LGHNA; CDR2 reads YNFKEQ. CDR3 in amino acids: CASSQDLGWDRGVTEAFF. CDR3 sequence (DNA): TGTGCCAGCAGCCAAGATCTAGGCTGGGACAGGGGGGTCACTGAAGCTTTCTTT.

The chain recombines TRBV12-3 or TRBV12-4 with TRBJ1-2; TRBD1 aligns across 8 bases. CDR3 length equals 13 residues. Trimming at V came to 6 bases and at J to 5 bases, leaving 5 bases not matched to a gene. CDR3 loop: CASSRDRTYGYTF. In DNA, the CDR3 is TGTGCCAGCAGCCGGGACAGGACGTATGGCTACACCTTC.

Only a few counts were recorded for this clone. The J gene is TRBJ1-2, the V gene TRBV5-1, with TRBD1 as a possible D gene (6 bases). Germline-derived CDR1 and CDR2 are SGHRS and YFSETQ. CDR3 size: 13 residues. Deletions cut 4 bases from V and 4 bases from J, with 11 bases between. CDR3: CASSPGTTYGYTF. Here the CDR3 DNA reads TGCGCCAGCAGCCCCGGGACAACCTATGGCTACACCTTC.

The chain carries TRBV5-4 and TRBJ2-1; no reliable D call. Germline V CDR1 and CDR2: SGHNT, YYREEE (reference sequence). CDR3 length equals 15 residues. The ends were cut back, 4 bases at V and 3 bases at J, with 14 bases in the middle. The CDR3 sequence is CASSHSSFFYNEQFF. The DNA for the CDR3 is TGTGCCAGCAGCCATAGTAGTTTCTTCTACAATGAGCAGTTCTTC.

In DNA, the CDR3 is TGTGCCAGCAGGCCTACTAGCGGCGGGCACAATGAGCAGTTCTTC. It yields the protein CASRPTSGGHNEQFF. The V and J genes are TRBV2 and TRBJ2-1; 8 positions agree with TRBD2. Trimming at V came to 6 bases and at J to 5 bases, leaving 9 bases not matched to a gene. CDR3 length equals 15 residues. Per germline, CDR1 SNHLY and CDR2 FYNNEI.

The chain combines TRBV9 with TRBJ2-1; 9 bases agree with TRBD2. V shed 3 bases and J 8 bases; nucleotides not matched to a gene: 6. This CDR3 is built from 14 residues. Looked up from germline, CDR1 is SGDLS and CDR2 is YYNGEE. This CDR3 is CASSGRGLAYEQFF. The CDR3 region has the DNA TGTGCCAGCAGCGGTCGGGGACTAGCTTATGAGCAGTTCTTC.

The chain joins TRBV11-2 to TRBJ2-7; 8 nucleotides agree with TRBD1. This CDR3 comprises 16 residues. Germline V gene data show CDR1 as SGHAT and CDR2 as FQNNGV. Unmatched junction bases numbered 7, after V lost 1 base and J lost 2 bases. CDR3 protein: CASSLVGGQVTYEQYF. The CDR3 bases are TGTGCCAGCAGCTTAGTTGGGGGACAGGTCACCTACGAGCAGTACTTC.

The genes are TRBV28 and TRBJ1-6; maybe TRBD1 (5 bases). The CDR3 length is 15 residues. V was pared by 3 bases and J by 2 bases, with 8 bases between. Germline V gives CDR1 MDHEN, CDR2 SYDVKM. The CDR3: CASSFGGTYNSPLHF. CDR3 nucleotide sequence: TGTGCCAGCAGTTTTGGGGGGACCTATAATTCACCCCTCCACTTT.

This clone was found a few times. The chain recombines TRBV5-1 with TRBJ2-3, with TRBD2 matching 8 bases. Germline lookup yields CDR1 SGHRS and CDR2 YFSETQ. The trim removed 4 bases at V and 3 bases at J, leaving 10 bases unmatched. The CDR3 has 16 amino acids. The CDR3, as DNA: TGCGCCAGCAGCATACTTAGCGGGGCCCCAACAGATACGCAGTATTTT. This encodes CASSILSGAPTDTQYF.

The chain is built from TRBV7-9 and TRBJ2-5, with 7 bases fitting TRBD2. The V segment lost 3 bases and the J segment 2 bases; nucleotides outside the gene matches: 3. Per the germline V gene, CDR1 is SEHNR and CDR2 is FQNEAQ (reference sequence). The CDR3 contains 14 residues. DNA for the CDR3: TGTGCCAGCAGCTTCCAGGGAGGGCAAGAGACCCAGTACTTC. Translated, it gives CASSFQGGQETQYF. Filled out from reference TRBV7-9 and TRBJ2-5, the complete variable domain reads DTGVSQNPRHKITKRGQNVTFRCDPISEHNRLYWYRQTLGQGPEFLTYFQNEAQLEKSRLLSDRFSAERPKGSFSTLEIQRTEQGDSAMYLCASSFQGGQETQYFGPGTRLLVL.

The rearrangement joins TRBV19 to TRBJ2-1, with TRBD2 identical over 8 bases. The J segment lost 1 base and the V segment lost 6 bases, leaving 5 bases of the junction unmatched. This CDR3 has 15 amino acids. Per germline, CDR1 LNHDA and CDR2 SQIVND (reference sequence). CDR3 region: CASRGSGGSYNEQFF. CDR3 sequence (DNA): TGTGCCAGTAGGGGCTCGGGAGGGTCCTACAATGAGCAGTTCTTC.

The chain carries TRBV5-1 and TRBJ1-1; 8 nucleotides agree with TRBD1. V trimming: 4 bases; J trimming: 4 bases; junction bases outside the gene matches: 6. CDR3 size: 14 residues. Germline V gene data show CDR1 as SGHRS and CDR2 as YFSETQ. The CDR3 loop reads CASSTDRDRTEAFF. The CDR3 nucleotides are TGCGCCAGCAGCACGGACAGGGATCGCACTGAAGCTTTCTTT. The full variable domain, its missing parts supplied by reference TRBV5-1 and TRBJ1-1, is KAGVTQTPRYLIKTRGQQVTLSCSPISGHRSVSWYQQTPGQGLQFLFEYFSETQRNKGNFPGRFSGRQFSNSRSEMNVSTLELGDSALYLCASSTDRDRTEAFFGQGTRLTVV.

This sequence joins TRBV6-4 and TRBJ2-7, with 9 bases identical to TRBD2. V lost 9 bases, J lost 1 base, and 4 bases stayed unmatched. Germline CDR1 MRHNA, CDR2 SNTAGT. The CDR3 has 13 amino acids. This CDR3 reads CASLAGASYEQYF. CDR3 sequence (DNA): TGTGCCAGTTTAGCGGGGGCATCCTACGAGCAGTACTTC.

This sequence joins TRBV10-2 and TRBJ1-2; no definite D call. Trimming shortened V by 5 bases and J by 3 bases, and 10 bases separated the two germline ends. Germline CDR1 and CDR2: WSHSY and SAAADI. The CDR3 extends over 13 amino acids. CDR3 DNA sequence: TGCGCCAGCAGTTCCCGCCGCGACTATGGCTACACCTTC. Translation: CASSSRRDYGYTF.

The chain joins TRBV6-6 to TRBJ1-4; no clear D. There are 16 residues in the CDR3. Germline loops: CDR1 MNHNY, CDR2 SVGAGI (reference sequence). V lost 5 bases and J lost 11, with 24 bases in between. The CDR3 bases are TGTGCCAGCAGTACCACAAAACCACCCCTAGGCGGGAAACTGTTTTTT. Amino acid sequence: CASSTTKPPLGGKLFF.

This clone was found once. The rearrangement joins TRBV20-1 to TRBJ2-7; 8 bases line up with TRBD2. The CDR3 has 11 amino acids. Trimming took 6 bases from V and 7 from J; bases not matched to a gene: 5. Germline values: CDR1 DFQATT, CDR2 SNEGSKA (reference sequence). Here the CDR3 reads CSAGPGGEQYF. CDR3 coding DNA: TGCAGTGCAGGGCCGGGGGGGGAGCAGTACTTC.

The CDR3: CASSLIDFTDTQYF. DNA for the CDR3: TGTGCCAGCAGCTTAATTGACTTCACAGATACGCAGTATTTT. The rearrangement joins TRBV7-9 to TRBJ2-3; D is undetermined. This CDR3 spans 14 amino acids. The germline V gene has CDR1 SEHNR and CDR2 FQNEAQ (reference sequence). V was trimmed by 2 bases and J by 2 bases, leaving 8 bases between them.

This clone has only one observation. This chain uses TRBV15 with TRBJ2-5; 8 nucleotides align to TRBD2. CDR1 is LNHNV, CDR2 YYDKDF, per germline (reference sequence). This CDR3 is built from 17 residues. Unmatched junction bases numbered 9, after V lost 1 base and J lost 2 bases. The CDR3 region is CATSRGKREPVQETQYF. CDR3 coding DNA: TGTGCCACCAGCAGAGGGAAGCGGGAGCCGGTGCAAGAGACCCAGTACTTC.

The V call is TRBV9, the J call TRBJ1-2; 8 bases map to TRBD1. J was trimmed by 4 bases and V by 0 bases; bases with no gene match: 11. The CDR3 runs to 17 residues. Germline-derived CDR1 and CDR2 are SGDLS and YYNGEE. The CDR3 loop is CASSVALNRGVGYGYTF. The CDR3 nucleotides read TGTGCCAGCAGCGTAGCCTTAAACAGGGGGGTCGGCTATGGCTACACCTTC.

The rearrangement links TRBV14 to TRBJ1-1; tentative D call: TRBD1 (5 bases). The V gene's germline CDR1 is SGHDN and CDR2 FVKESK. This CDR3 contains 16 residues. V dropped 4 bases and J dropped 1 base, with 16 bases sitting between them. The CDR3 sequence: CASSPKMQGQNTEAFF. For the CDR3, the DNA is TGTGCCAGCAGCCCAAAGATGCAGGGCCAGAACACTGAAGCTTTCTTT.

The CDR3 bases are TGTGCCTGGAGTGTAGGGGTTCTAGAGACCCAGTACTTC. Residues: CAWSVGVLETQYF. The chain combines TRBV30 with TRBJ2-5; weak D call: TRBD1 (5 bases). This CDR3 contains 13 residues. Germline CDR1 GTSNPN, CDR2 SVGIG (reference sequence). V shed 0 bases and J shed 4 bases, with 9 bases lying between them.

V gene TRBV7-9 combines with J gene TRBJ1-2, with a possible D match to TRBD1 (6 bases). With 4 bases removed from V and 5 bases from J, the gap between germline ends came to 17 bases. The germline V gene encodes CDR1 SEHNR and CDR2 FQNEAQ (reference sequence). The CDR3 has 15 amino acids. DNA for the CDR3: TGTGCCAGCAGCTCCGAGGTCAGGGGCAGGTATGGCTACACCTTC. Its translation is CASSSEVRGRYGYTF. Drawing the rest from reference TRBV7-9 and TRBJ1-2, the complete variable domain is DTGVSQNPRHKITKRGQNVTFRCDPISEHNRLYWYRQTLGQGPEFLTYFQNEAQLEKSRLLSDRFSAERPKGSFSTLEIQRTEQGDSAMYLCASSSEVRGRYGYTFGSGTRLTVV.

The V and J genes are TRBV30 and TRBJ1-6; 10 bases line up with TRBD1. V dropped 8 bases and J dropped 12; count of bases not matched to a gene: 13. The CDR3 is 14 amino acids. Germline CDR1 GTSNPN, CDR2 SVGIG (reference sequence). The CDR3 region is CAESRDRGPRPLHF. The CDR3 bases are TGTGCCGAATCCCGGGACAGGGGTCCCCGACCCCTCCACTTT.